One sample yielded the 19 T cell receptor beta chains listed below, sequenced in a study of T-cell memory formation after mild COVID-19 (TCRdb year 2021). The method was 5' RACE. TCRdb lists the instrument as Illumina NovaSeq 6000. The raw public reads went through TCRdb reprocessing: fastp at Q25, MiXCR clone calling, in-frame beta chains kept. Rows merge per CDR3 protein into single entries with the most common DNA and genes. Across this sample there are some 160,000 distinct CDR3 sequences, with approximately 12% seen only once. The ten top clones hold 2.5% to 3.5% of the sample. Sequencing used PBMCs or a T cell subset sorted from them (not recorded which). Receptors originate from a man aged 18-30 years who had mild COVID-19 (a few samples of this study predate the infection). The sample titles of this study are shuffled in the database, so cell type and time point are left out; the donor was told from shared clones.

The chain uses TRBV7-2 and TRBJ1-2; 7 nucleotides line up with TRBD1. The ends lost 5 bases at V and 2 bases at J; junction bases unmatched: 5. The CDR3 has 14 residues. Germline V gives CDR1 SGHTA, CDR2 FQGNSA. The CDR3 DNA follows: TGTGCCAGCAGCGCGACAGGGACGAACTATGGCTACACCTTC. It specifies CASSATGTNYGYTF. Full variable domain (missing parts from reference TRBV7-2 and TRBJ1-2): GAGVSQSPSNKVTEKGKDVELRCDPISGHTALYWYRQSLGQGLEFLIYFQGNSAPDKSGLPSDRFSAERTGGSVSTLTIQRTQQEDSAVYLCASSATGTNYGYTFGSGTRLTVV.

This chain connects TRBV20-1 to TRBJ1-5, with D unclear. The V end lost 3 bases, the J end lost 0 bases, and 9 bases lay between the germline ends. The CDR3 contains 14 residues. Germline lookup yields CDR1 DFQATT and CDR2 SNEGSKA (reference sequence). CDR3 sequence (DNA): TGCAGTGCTAGCGCCAGCTATAGCAATCAGCCCCAGCATTTT. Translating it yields CSASASYSNQPQHF.

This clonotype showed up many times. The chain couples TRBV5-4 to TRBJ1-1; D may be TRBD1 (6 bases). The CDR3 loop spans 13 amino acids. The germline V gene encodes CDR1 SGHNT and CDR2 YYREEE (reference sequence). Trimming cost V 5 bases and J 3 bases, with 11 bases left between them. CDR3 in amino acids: CASSLDRDTEAFF. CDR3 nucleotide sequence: TGTGCCAGCAGTCTGGACAGAGACACTGAAGCTTTCTTT.

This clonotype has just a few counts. CDR3 coding DNA: TGTGCCAGCAGGAAACAGGGTGACGATCAGCCCCAGCATTTT. This encodes CASRKQGDDQPQHF. The gene calls are TRBV6-5 and TRBJ1-5; possible D gene TRBD1, 6 bases. The CDR3 runs to 14 residues. V was trimmed by 6 bases and J by 5 bases, leaving 14 bases between them. The germline V gene encodes CDR1 MNHEY and CDR2 SVGAGI.

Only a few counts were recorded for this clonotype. In DNA, the CDR3 is TGTGCTAGTGGTACCCCAGGGTCGAACACTGAAGCTTTCTTT. This codes for CASGTPGSNTEAFF. The chain links TRBV12-5 to TRBJ1-1, with D possibly TRBD1 on 5 matching bases. The CDR3 covers 14 residues. Germline V gene sequence: CDR1 LGHNT, CDR2 FRNRAP. Trimming removed 5 bases from V and 1 base from J, with 11 bases in between.

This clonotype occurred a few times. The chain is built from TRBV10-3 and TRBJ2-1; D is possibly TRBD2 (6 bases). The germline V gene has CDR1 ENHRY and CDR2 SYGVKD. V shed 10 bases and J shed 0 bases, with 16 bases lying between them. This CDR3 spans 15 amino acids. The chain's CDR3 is CATAPSVSSYNEQFF. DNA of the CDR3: TGTGCCACCGCTCCTAGCGTGAGCTCCTACAATGAGCAGTTCTTC.

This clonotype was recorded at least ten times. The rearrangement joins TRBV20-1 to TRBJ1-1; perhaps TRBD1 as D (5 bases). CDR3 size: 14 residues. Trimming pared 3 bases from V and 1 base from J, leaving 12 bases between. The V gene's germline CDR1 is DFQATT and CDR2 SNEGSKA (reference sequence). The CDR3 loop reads CSARIGTRNTEAFF. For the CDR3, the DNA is TGCAGTGCTAGGATCGGGACTAGGAACACTGAAGCTTTCTTT.

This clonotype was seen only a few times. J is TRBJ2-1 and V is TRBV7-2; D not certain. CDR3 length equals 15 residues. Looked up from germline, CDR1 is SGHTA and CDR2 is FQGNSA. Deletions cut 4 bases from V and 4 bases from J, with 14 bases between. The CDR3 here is CASSYRPSAYNEQFF. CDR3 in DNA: TGTGCCAGCAGCTATAGACCGAGCGCTTACAATGAGCAGTTCTTC.

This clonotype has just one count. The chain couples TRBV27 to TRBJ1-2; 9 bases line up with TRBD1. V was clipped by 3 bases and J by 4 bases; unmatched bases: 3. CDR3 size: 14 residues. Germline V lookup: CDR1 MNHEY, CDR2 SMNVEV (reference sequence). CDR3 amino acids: CASSLTGGGYGYTF. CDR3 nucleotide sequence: TGTGCCAGCAGTTTGACAGGGGGTGGCTATGGCTACACCTTC.

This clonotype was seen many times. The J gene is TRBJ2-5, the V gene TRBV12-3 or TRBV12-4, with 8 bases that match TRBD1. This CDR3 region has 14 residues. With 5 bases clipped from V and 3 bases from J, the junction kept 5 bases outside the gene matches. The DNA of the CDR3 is TGTGCCAGCAGTCTCCAGGGGGCTGAAGAGACCCAGTACTTC. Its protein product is CASSLQGAEETQYF.

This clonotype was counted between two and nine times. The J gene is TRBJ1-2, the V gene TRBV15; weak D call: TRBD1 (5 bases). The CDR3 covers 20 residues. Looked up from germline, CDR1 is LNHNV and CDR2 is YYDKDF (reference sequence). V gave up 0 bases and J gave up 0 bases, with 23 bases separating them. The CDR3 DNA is TGTGCCACCAGCAGAGATGGATGGGGCACGGAGGAAGAAGCTAACTATGGCTACACCTTC. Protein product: CATSRDGWGTEEEANYGYTF.

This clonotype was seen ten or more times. CDR3 coding DNA: TGTGCCAGCAGCTCCACCCAGGGCGGCCCCAGGGATGAGCAGTTCTTC. Protein: CASSSTQGGPRDEQFF. The chain links TRBV7-2 to TRBJ2-1; D might be TRBD1 (5 bases). The V gene lost 4 bases and the J gene lost 8 bases, with 21 bases spanning the gap. This CDR3 spans 16 amino acids. CDR1 is SGHTA and CDR2 is FQGNSA in the germline V gene.

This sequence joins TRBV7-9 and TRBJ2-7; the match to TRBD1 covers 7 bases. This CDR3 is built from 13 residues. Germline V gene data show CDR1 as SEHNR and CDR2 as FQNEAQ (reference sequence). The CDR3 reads CASSFLGDRALTV. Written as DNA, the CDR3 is TGTGCCAGCAGCTTCCTGGGCGACAGGGCCCTTACCGTC.

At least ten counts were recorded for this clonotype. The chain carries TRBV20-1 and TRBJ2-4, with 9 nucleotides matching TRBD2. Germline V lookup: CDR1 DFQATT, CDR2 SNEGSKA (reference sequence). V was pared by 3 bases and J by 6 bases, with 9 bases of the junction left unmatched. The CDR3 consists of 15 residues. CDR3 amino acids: CSASRGSGGTNIQYF. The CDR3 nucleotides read TGCAGTGCTAGTCGGGGTAGCGGGGGTACAAACATTCAGTACTTC.

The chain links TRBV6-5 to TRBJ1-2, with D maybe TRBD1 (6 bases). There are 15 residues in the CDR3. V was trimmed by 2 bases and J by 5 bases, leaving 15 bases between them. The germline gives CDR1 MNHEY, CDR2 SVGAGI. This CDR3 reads CASSYRDKGVYGYTF. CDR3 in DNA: TGTGCCAGCAGTTACAGGGACAAGGGGGTGTATGGCTACACCTTC.

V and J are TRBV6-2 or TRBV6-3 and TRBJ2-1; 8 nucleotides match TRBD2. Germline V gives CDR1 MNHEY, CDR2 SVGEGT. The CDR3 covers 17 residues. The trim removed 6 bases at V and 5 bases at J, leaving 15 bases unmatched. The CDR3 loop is CASRRPRGGRGNNEQFF. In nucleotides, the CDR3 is TGTGCCAGCAGGCGCCCCCGCGGGGGGCGCGGGAACAATGAGCAGTTCTTC.

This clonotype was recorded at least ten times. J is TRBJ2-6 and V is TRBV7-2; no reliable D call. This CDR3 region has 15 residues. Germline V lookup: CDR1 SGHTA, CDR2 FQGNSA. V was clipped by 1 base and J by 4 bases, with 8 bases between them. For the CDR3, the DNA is TGTGCCAGCAGCTTAGACTTTTCAGGGGCCAACGTCCTGACTTTC. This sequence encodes CASSLDFSGANVLTF. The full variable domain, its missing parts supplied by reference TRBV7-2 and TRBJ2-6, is GAGVSQSPSNKVTEKGKDVELRCDPISGHTALYWYRQSLGQGLEFLIYFQGNSAPDKSGLPSDRFSAERTGGSVSTLTIQRTQQEDSAVYLCASSLDFSGANVLTFGAGSRLTVL.

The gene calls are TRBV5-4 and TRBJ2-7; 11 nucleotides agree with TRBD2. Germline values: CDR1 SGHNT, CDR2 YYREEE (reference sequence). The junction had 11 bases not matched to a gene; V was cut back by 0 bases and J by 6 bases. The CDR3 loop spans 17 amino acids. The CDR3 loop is CASSLGLAGPTGGEQYF. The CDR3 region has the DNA TGTGCCAGCAGCTTGGGACTAGCGGGGCCCACTGGAGGCGAGCAGTACTTC.

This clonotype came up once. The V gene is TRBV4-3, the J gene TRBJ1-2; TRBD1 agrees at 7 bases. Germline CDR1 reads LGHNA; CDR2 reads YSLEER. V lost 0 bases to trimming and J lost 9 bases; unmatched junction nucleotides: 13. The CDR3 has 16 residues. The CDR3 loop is CASSQDPKTGIFRYTF. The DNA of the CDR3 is TGCGCCAGCAGCCAAGATCCAAAGACAGGGATTTTTCGCTACACCTTC.